This is a list of T cell receptor beta chains from one sample in a study of CD8 T cells in Susac syndrome. TCRdb re-called the immunoSEQ multiplex PCR reads with MiXCR, one entry per CDR3 protein. The sample has about 110,000 distinct CDR3 sequences; roughly 96% are singletons. Sequenced input: CD4+ T cells from PBMCs. The receptor source for this set is a human donor in good health. Each CDR3 is given without its conserved first and last residue. The order of the fields is J gene, D gene, V gene, CDR3 length, CDR3 protein. D genes are given only for firm matches.

J gene: TRBJ2-2; D gene: NA; V gene: TRBV18; CDR3 length: 11; CDR3 protein: ASSRLDTGELF
J gene: TRBJ2-2; D gene: NA; V gene: TRBV27; CDR3 length: 13; CDR3 protein: ASTSHRDGTGELF
J gene: TRBJ1-4; D gene: NA; V gene: TRBV19; CDR3 length: 9; CDR3 protein: ASSLDHSLF
J gene: TRBJ2-1; D gene: NA; V gene: TRBV3-1; CDR3 length: 12; CDR3 protein: ASSQDLSSHEQF
J gene: TRBJ1-6; D gene: NA; V gene: TRBV7-9; CDR3 length: 12; CDR3 protein: ASSPTLVGSPLH
J gene: TRBJ2-3; D gene: NA; V gene: TRBV7-3; CDR3 length: 11; CDR3 protein: ASSPKRGATQY
J gene: TRBJ1-2; D gene: TRBD1; V gene: TRBV20-1; CDR3 length: 14; CDR3 protein: SARDGRDRGRGGYT
J gene: TRBJ1-1; D gene: NA; V gene: TRBV12-3/TRBV12-4; CDR3 length: 11; CDR3 protein: ASSRGASTEAF
J gene: TRBJ1-2; D gene: NA; V gene: TRBV5-1; CDR3 length: 14; CDR3 protein: ASRGGTDSPPKGYT
J gene: TRBJ2-7; D gene: TRBD2; V gene: TRBV5-1; CDR3 length: 13; CDR3 protein: ASSPGLAVSYEQY
J gene: TRBJ1-2; D gene: TRBD1; V gene: TRBV11-3; CDR3 length: 11; CDR3 protein: ASSRTGSDGYT
J gene: TRBJ2-5; D gene: NA; V gene: TRBV29-1; CDR3 length: 10; CDR3 protein: SVDSQQETQY
J gene: TRBJ1-1; D gene: TRBD1; V gene: TRBV29-1; CDR3 length: 11; CDR3 protein: SASGQADTEAF
J gene: TRBJ2-1; D gene: NA; V gene: TRBV28; CDR3 length: 10; CDR3 protein: ASSLIRDNQF
J gene: TRBJ2-7; D gene: TRBD2; V gene: TRBV6-2/TRBV6-3; CDR3 length: 15; CDR3 protein: ASSYRREGRGTLEQY
J gene: TRBJ1-5; D gene: TRBD1; V gene: TRBV19; CDR3 length: 13; CDR3 protein: ASSIGTGGRQPQH
J gene: TRBJ1-3; D gene: NA; V gene: TRBV30; CDR3 length: 11; CDR3 protein: AWSNWAGNTIY
J gene: TRBJ2-3; D gene: NA; V gene: TRBV6-5; CDR3 length: 10; CDR3 protein: ASSSTGDTQY
J gene: TRBJ2-3; D gene: NA; V gene: TRBV7-3; CDR3 length: 13; CDR3 protein: ASSLTGVSTDTQY
J gene: TRBJ2-5; D gene: NA; V gene: TRBV12-3/TRBV12-4; CDR3 length: 11; CDR3 protein: ASSFGGAETQY
J gene: TRBJ2-2; D gene: TRBD2; V gene: TRBV25-1; CDR3 length: 14; CDR3 protein: ASSPPRGVETGELF
J gene: TRBJ2-3; D gene: NA; V gene: TRBV29-1; CDR3 length: 11; CDR3 protein: SVGTANTDTQY
J gene: TRBJ2-2; D gene: NA; V gene: TRBV28; CDR3 length: 11; CDR3 protein: ASSLPGNGELF
J gene: TRBJ1-5; D gene: NA; V gene: TRBV24-1; CDR3 length: 13; CDR3 protein: ATSSTGFSNQPQH
J gene: TRBJ1-2; D gene: NA; V gene: TRBV3-1; CDR3 length: 9; CDR3 protein: ASSGRGGYT
J gene: TRBJ1-5; D gene: NA; V gene: TRBV7-7; CDR3 length: 13; CDR3 protein: ASSPGRHSNQPQH
J gene: TRBJ2-1; D gene: TRBD2; V gene: TRBV15; CDR3 length: 14; CDR3 protein: ATSRELAGGPGEQF
J gene: TRBJ2-4; D gene: NA; V gene: TRBV30; CDR3 length: 9; CDR3 protein: AWTKSTLQY
J gene: TRBJ1-6; D gene: NA; V gene: TRBV23-1; CDR3 length: 14; CDR3 protein: ASSQSGVGGNSPLH
J gene: TRBJ2-5; D gene: TRBD2; V gene: TRBV27; CDR3 length: 13; CDR3 protein: ASSSGLANGETQY
J gene: TRBJ1-5; D gene: NA; V gene: TRBV29-1; CDR3 length: 11; CDR3 protein: SVQAGGNQPQH